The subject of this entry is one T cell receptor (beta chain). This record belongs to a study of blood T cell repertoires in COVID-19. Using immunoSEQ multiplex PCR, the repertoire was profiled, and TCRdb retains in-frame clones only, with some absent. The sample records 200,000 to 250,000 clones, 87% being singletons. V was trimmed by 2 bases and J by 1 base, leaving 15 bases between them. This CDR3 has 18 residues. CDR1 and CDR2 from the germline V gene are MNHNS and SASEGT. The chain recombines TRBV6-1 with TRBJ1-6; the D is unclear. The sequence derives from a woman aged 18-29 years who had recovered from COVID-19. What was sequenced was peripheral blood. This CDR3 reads CASSEWVDSWSYNSPLHF. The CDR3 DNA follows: TGTGCCAGCAGTGAATGGGTTGACTCCTGGTCCTATAATTCACCCCTCCACTTT.